These T cell receptor beta chains were read from a single sample in a study of response to subunit inactivated influenza vaccine. TCRdb re-called the RT-PCR reads through MiXCR, storing one row per CDR3 protein. The sample gives hundreds of thousands of distinct CDR3 sequences, approximately 17% of which show up once; about a tenth is in the top ten. The sample in question was PBMCs from blood, obtained 5 days after vaccination. The receptors shown here come from a man aged 50 to 59 who received an inactivated influenza vaccine. Each CDR3 is given with its conserved first and last residue. A D gene is named only where the DNA matches it firmly. Rows give clone size only sometimes, using once, few, many, or a class for an expanded clone.

TRBJ2-1	many	TRBD2	TRBV10-3	CAISAGRWTSGGGVGEQFF	TGTGCCATCAGCGCGGGACGCTGGACTAGCGGAGGGGGTGTAGGTGAGCAGTTCTTC
TRBJ2-1	few	TRBD2	TRBV11-1	CASSFSWPWNKAGRSYNEQFF	TGTGCCAGCAGCTTTAGTTGGCCCTGGAATAAAGCGGGACGCTCCTACAATGAGCAGTTCTTC
TRBJ2-1	-	TRBD2	TRBV10-3	CAIRPSGGVSYNEQFF	TGTGCCATCAGACCTAGCGGGGGAGTCTCCTACAATGAGCAGTTCTTC
TRBJ1-2	-	-	TRBV4-2	CASSQDQISNYGYTF	TGTGCCAGCAGCCAAGATCAAATCTCTAACTATGGCTACACCTTC
TRBJ2-2	many	-	TRBV29-1	CSVDGSAGELFF	TGCAGCGTTGACGGTAGCGCCGGGGAGCTGTTTTTT
TRBJ2-3	few	-	TRBV4-1	CASSLDGRVLDTQYF	TGCGCCAGCAGCCTCGATGGCAGGGTTTTAGATACGCAGTATTTT
TRBJ2-7	few	-	TRBV4-3	CASSQDHRGAYEQYF	TGCGCCAGCAGCCAAGATCACCGGGGGGCTTACGAGCAGTACTTC
TRBJ2-6	-	TRBD1	TRBV10-3	CAISGGSDRDTTGANVLTF	TGTGCCATCAGTGGGGGATCGGACAGGGATACTACTGGGGCCAACGTCCTGACTTTC
TRBJ2-7	-	-	TRBV7-2	CASSIGRGTRSSYEQYF	TGTGCCAGCAGCATCGGACGAGGAACTAGGAGCTCCTACGAGCAGTACTTC
TRBJ2-3	few	TRBD2	TRBV24-1	CATSDFRLAGSTDTQYF	TGTGCCACCAGTGATTTTCGGCTAGCGGGATCCACAGATACGCAGTATTTT
TRBJ2-7	-	TRBD2	TRBV20-1	CSAPQTRLAGYYEQYF	TGCAGTGCTCCCCAAACGAGGCTAGCGGGCTACTACGAGCAGTACTTC
TRBJ2-1	few	-	TRBV9	CASSPGGTGGPNNEQFF	TGTGCCAGCAGCCCGGGGGGCACAGGGGGACCCAACAATGAGCAGTTCTTC
TRBJ1-1	few	TRBD1	TRBV20-1	CSAEVGGGWGAFF	TGCAGTGCTGAAGTAGGAGGGGGCTGGGGAGCTTTCTTT
TRBJ2-3	few	TRBD1	TRBV4-3	CASSQKYRGRETDTQYF	TGCGCCAGCAGCCAAAAATACAGGGGGCGCGAGACAGATACGCAGTATTTT
TRBJ1-5	-	-	TRBV20-1	CSARDPRDGGPQHF	TGCAGTGCTAGAGACCCCAGGGACGGGGGGCCCCAGCATTTT
TRBJ1-1	few	TRBD1	TRBV15	CATSRSTGGWTEAFF	TGTGCCACCAGCCGTTCGACAGGGGGGTGGACTGAAGCTTTCTTT
TRBJ1-4	-	TRBD1	TRBV12-3/TRBV12-4	CASSYGQGSEKLFF	TGTGCCAGCAGCTACGGACAGGGAAGTGAAAAACTGTTTTTT
TRBJ2-2	few	-	TRBV29-1	CSGSETNTGELFF	TGCAGCGGTAGCGAAACGAACACCGGGGAGCTGTTTTTT
TRBJ1-4	-	-	TRBV20-1	CSVQPPRPNEKLFF	TGCAGTGTTCAACCGCCAAGACCTAATGAAAAACTGTTTTTT
TRBJ1-4	-	TRBD1	TRBV9	CASSTRGQGLEKLFF	TGTGCCAGCAGCACTAGAGGACAGGGCCTTGAAAAACTGTTTTTT
TRBJ2-3	once	TRBD1	TRBV28	CASTRDRPLISTDTQYF	TGTGCCAGCACTCGGGACAGACCTTTAATATCCACAGATACGCAGTATTTT
TRBJ1-2	-	-	TRBV3-1	CASSSFDRRYGYTF	TGTGCCAGCAGCTCTTTCGACAGGCGCTATGGCTACACCTTC
TRBJ2-3	-	TRBD2	TRBV7-2	CASKMNSGGSSDTQYF	TGTGCCAGCAAAATGAATAGCGGGGGAAGTTCAGATACGCAGTATTTT
TRBJ2-1	-	TRBD2	TRBV15	CATSLDLSGSGPYEQFF	TGTGCCACCAGCCTGGACCTTAGCGGGAGTGGGCCCTATGAGCAGTTCTTC
TRBJ2-7	few	-	TRBV4-3	CASSQVAGWRNEQYF	TGCGCCAGCAGCCAAGTGGCAGGGTGGAGAAACGAGCAGTACTTC
TRBJ2-3	-	-	TRBV20-1	CSASPAPQGTQYF	TGCAGTGCTTCCCCCGCCCCCCAGGGGACGCAGTATTTT
TRBJ2-1	few	TRBD2	TRBV20-1	CSARDYKGTSGYNEQFF	TGCAGTGCTAGAGATTATAAGGGTACTAGCGGCTACAATGAGCAGTTCTTC
TRBJ1-5	few	TRBD1	TRBV5-5	CASSLGGGLSQPQHF	TGTGCCAGCAGCTTGGGAGGGGGCTTGAGTCAGCCCCAGCATTTT
TRBJ2-2	many	-	TRBV12-3/TRBV12-4	CASRTTVTGELFF	TGTGCCAGCAGGACCACAGTCACCGGGGAGCTGTTTTTT
TRBJ2-5	-	-	TRBV5-1	CASTPDAGLSTTQYF	TGCGCCAGCACCCCTGACGCAGGGCTGTCCACGACCCAGTACTTC
TRBJ1-3	few	-	TRBV12-3/TRBV12-4	CASSFGWAGNTIYF	TGTGCCAGCAGTTTCGGTTGGGCTGGAAACACCATATATTTT
TRBJ2-5	-	-	TRBV18	CASSPNGDGETQYF	TGTGCCAGCTCACCAAACGGTGATGGGGAGACCCAGTACTTC
TRBJ2-5	few	-	TRBV6-6	CASSSGMETQYF	TGTGCCAGCAGTTCAGGGATGGAGACCCAGTACTTC
TRBJ2-5	-	-	TRBV24-1	CATSDPSPSETQYF	TGTGCCACCAGTGACCCTAGCCCTTCGGAGACCCAGTACTTC
TRBJ2-5	few	TRBD1	TRBV6-1	CATAKTRQGSGETQYF	TGTGCCACCGCTAAGACAAGACAGGGGTCGGGAGAGACCCAGTACTTC
TRBJ2-2	-	TRBD1	TRBV29-1	CSVATGGAGELFF	TGCAGCGTCGCGACAGGGGGAGCCGGGGAGCTGTTTTTT
TRBJ2-3	few	-	TRBV6-5	CASSYHGTQYF	TGTGCCAGCAGTTACCATGGGACGCAGTATTTT
TRBJ2-2	many	-	TRBV15	CATSRDRGLAGELFF	TGTGCCACCAGCAGAGATAGGGGGTTGGCCGGGGAGCTGTTTTTT
TRBJ1-2	few	-	TRBV24-1	CATSDTLGGDYGYTF	TGTGCCACCAGTGACACCTTAGGGGGAGACTATGGCTACACCTTC
TRBJ2-5	-	TRBD2	TRBV15	CATSRDRGGKETQYF	TGTGCCACCAGCAGAGATAGGGGAGGGAAAGAGACCCAGTACTTC
TRBJ2-1	-	TRBD2	TRBV12-3/TRBV12-4	CASSSAGGRSEQFF	TGTGCCAGCAGTTCAGCGGGGGGGCGGAGTGAGCAGTTCTTC
TRBJ1-1	-	TRBD1	TRBV27	CASHRQGPPPVEAFF	TGTGCCAGCCACAGACAGGGGCCTCCCCCTGTTGAAGCTTTCTTT
TRBJ1-2	many	-	TRBV12-3/TRBV12-4	CASSLAQGLKGYTF	TGTGCCAGCAGTTTAGCTCAGGGGCTGAAAGGCTACACCTTC
TRBJ2-1	few	TRBD2	TRBV4-1	CASSQDLAGARYNEQFF	TGCGCCAGCAGCCAAGATCTAGCGGGGGCCAGGTACAATGAGCAGTTCTTC
TRBJ2-5	-	-	TRBV24-1	CATSDLLMGRETQYF	TGTGCCACCAGTGATTTGTTGATGGGACGTGAGACCCAGTACTTC
TRBJ1-5	-	-	TRBV5-5	CASRTAVGAGPQHF	TGTGCCAGCCGCACTGCAGTGGGGGCCGGACCCCAGCATTTT
TRBJ2-4	-	-	TRBV20-1	CSARAGQEINIQYF	TGCAGTGCTAGAGCCGGACAAGAAATAAACATTCAGTACTTC
TRBJ2-7	many	-	TRBV20-1	CSARRGGVYEQYF	TGCAGTGCTAGGAGAGGAGGGGTCTACGAGCAGTACTTC
TRBJ2-1	many	-	TRBV4-3	CASSQDLDYNEQFF	TGCGCCAGCAGCCAAGATTTGGACTACAATGAGCAGTTCTTC
TRBJ2-3	-	TRBD2	TRBV7-6	CASSLLLISGSTDTQYF	TGTGCCAGCAGCTTGCTTTTGATTAGCGGGAGCACAGATACGCAGTATTTT
TRBJ2-7	-	-	TRBV27	CASSLSRARTAYEQYF	TGTGCCAGCAGTTTAAGTAGGGCCAGGACAGCCTACGAGCAGTACTTC
TRBJ2-4	-	TRBD1	TRBV5-5	CASSLGTGFENIQYF	TGTGCCAGCAGTCTGGGGACAGGGTTCGAAAACATTCAGTACTTC
TRBJ2-1	-	-	TRBV7-2	CASSLDPGQWNEQFF	TGTGCCAGCAGCTTAGACCCGGGACAATGGAATGAGCAGTTCTTC
TRBJ1-6	few	-	TRBV5-8	CASSEGVRYNSPLHF	TGTGCCAGCAGTGAGGGTGTCAGATATAATTCACCCCTCCACTTT
TRBJ2-3	many	TRBD2	TRBV12-3/TRBV12-4	CASSPSGGGTDTQYF	TGCGCCAGCAGCCCAAGCGGGGGGGGAACAGATACGCAGTATTTT
TRBJ1-5	-	-	TRBV12-3/TRBV12-4	CASSTSGGVSNQPQHF	TGTGCCAGCAGTACCTCCGGCGGGGTTAGCAATCAGCCCCAGCATTTT
TRBJ2-3	few	-	TRBV6-2/TRBV6-3	CASGAASTDTQYF	TGTGCCAGCGGCGCCGCTAGCACAGATACGCAGTATTTT